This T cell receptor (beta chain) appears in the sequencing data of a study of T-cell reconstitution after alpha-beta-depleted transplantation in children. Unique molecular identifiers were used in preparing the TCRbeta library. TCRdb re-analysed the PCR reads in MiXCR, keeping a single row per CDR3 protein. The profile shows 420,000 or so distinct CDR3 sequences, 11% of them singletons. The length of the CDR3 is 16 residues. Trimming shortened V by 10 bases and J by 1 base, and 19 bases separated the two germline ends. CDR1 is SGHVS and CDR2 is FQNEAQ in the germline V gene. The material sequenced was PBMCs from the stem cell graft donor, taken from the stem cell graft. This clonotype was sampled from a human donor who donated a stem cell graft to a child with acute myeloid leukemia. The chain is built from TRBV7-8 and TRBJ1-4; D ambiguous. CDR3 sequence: CATGRSRILTNEKLFF. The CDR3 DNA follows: TGTGCCACCGGACGGTCGCGAATACTAACTAATGAAAAACTGTTTTTT.